The TCR beta chain described here comes from a study of blood T cell repertoires in COVID-19. Across the study: In each case, the material was cDNA or gDNA derived from T cells, B-cell-depleted T cells, or PBMCs.

In its sample, this clone was seen a few times. Per the original methods: Reference gene primer amplification in the assay estimated nucleated cell counts. The assay was immunoSEQ multiplex PCR, and TCRdb's table has in-frame clones only and misses some. The V and J calls and clone size come from that table; D and trimming were worked out from the DNA. There are approximately 90,000 clones in the sample; roughly 80% occur only once, and about 23% lies in the top ten. V was clipped by 4 bases and J by 7 bases; unmatched bases: 9. This CDR3 is built from 14 residues. CDR1 is MDHEN, CDR2 SYDVKM, per germline.

This chain connects TRBV28 to TRBJ1-2; 7 nucleotides line up with TRBD1. Sample: peripheral blood. The clonotype was recovered from a man older than 75 with active or convalescent COVID-19. CDR3 sequence (DNA): TGTGCCAGCAGTTGGTCACAGGGGTTGGTTGGCTACACCTTC. As protein: CASSWSQGLVGYTF.